These T cell receptor beta chains were read from a single sample in a study of blood T cell repertoires in COVID-19. Assay used: immunoSEQ multiplex PCR; TCRdb lists only in-frame clones, some missing. Among some 120,000 clones listed, around two thirds were seen once. The sample comprised peripheral blood. The receptor source for this set is a woman in her seventies with acute or convalescent COVID-19. Each CDR3 is given with its conserved first and last residue. Each record gives: clone size, J gene, V gene, D gene, CDR3 DNA, CDR3 protein. D genes are given only for firm matches. Size is stated for part of the rows, as once, few or many counts, or as a class when the clone is expanded.

clone_size: -; j_call: TRBJ2-2; v_call: TRBV6-2/TRBV6-3; d_call: -; cdr3_nt: TGTGCCAGCAGTTACGGGCAGGCGGGGAACACCGGGGAGCTGTTTTTT; cdr3_aa: CASSYGQAGNTGELFF
clone_size: -; j_call: TRBJ2-5; v_call: TRBV24-1; d_call: -; cdr3_nt: TGTGCCACCAGTGACTTGACACCCCCCCAGTACTTC; cdr3_aa: CATSDLTPPQYF
clone_size: -; j_call: TRBJ1-5; v_call: TRBV6-5; d_call: -; cdr3_nt: TGTGCCAGCAGTTCCACGACAGCTAGCAATCAGCCCCAGCATTTT; cdr3_aa: CASSSTTASNQPQHF
clone_size: once; j_call: TRBJ1-1; v_call: TRBV9; d_call: -; cdr3_nt: TGTGCCAGCAGCGCGAGGCCGTTGATGGTCACTGAAGCTTTCTTT; cdr3_aa: CASSARPLMVTEAFF
clone_size: -; j_call: TRBJ2-1; v_call: TRBV3-1/TRBV3-2; d_call: TRBD2; cdr3_nt: TGTGCCAGCAGCCCTCTAGCGGGAGAGGGCAATGAGCAGTTCTTC; cdr3_aa: CASSPLAGEGNEQFF
clone_size: -; j_call: TRBJ2-7; v_call: TRBV5-8; d_call: TRBD1; cdr3_nt: TGTGCCAGCAGCTATGTTATTGGACAGGGGGCCTACGAGCAGTACTTC; cdr3_aa: CASSYVIGQGAYEQYF
clone_size: -; j_call: TRBJ1-3; v_call: TRBV4-1; d_call: -; cdr3_nt: TGCGCCAGCAGCCGGGGGGGCGCAGGTTTTGGAAACACCATATATTTT; cdr3_aa: CASSRGGAGFGNTIYF
clone_size: -; j_call: TRBJ2-1; v_call: TRBV24-1; d_call: -; cdr3_nt: TGTGCCACCAGTGCCCGGGGGGCGGGAGTAGCTCATGAGCAGTTCTTC; cdr3_aa: CATSARGAGVAHEQFF
clone_size: -; j_call: TRBJ1-3; v_call: TRBV4-3; d_call: -; cdr3_nt: TGCGCCAGCAGCCAAGGCCCCCCGGGAGAGGGATCTGGAAACACCATATATTTT; cdr3_aa: CASSQGPPGEGSGNTIYF
clone_size: -; j_call: TRBJ2-1; v_call: TRBV4-1; d_call: -; cdr3_nt: TGCGCCAGCAGCCAAGATCAGGACAATGAGCAGTTCTTC; cdr3_aa: CASSQDQDNEQFF
clone_size: -; j_call: TRBJ1-1; v_call: TRBV11-2; d_call: -; cdr3_nt: TGTGCCAGCAGCTTAGGGTTTCAGGGGAACACTGAAGCTTTCTTT; cdr3_aa: CASSLGFQGNTEAFF
clone_size: -; j_call: TRBJ1-4; v_call: TRBV7-2; d_call: TRBD1; cdr3_nt: TGTGCCAGCTCCCTCTCGACAGGGGGGAGTGAAAAACTGTTTTTT; cdr3_aa: CASSLSTGGSEKLFF
clone_size: -; j_call: TRBJ2-1; v_call: TRBV28; d_call: TRBD1; cdr3_nt: TGTGCCAGCAGTTCATCCGGGACAGGGGGCTATGAGCAGTTCTTC; cdr3_aa: CASSSSGTGGYEQFF
clone_size: few; j_call: TRBJ2-7; v_call: TRBV5-6; d_call: TRBD1; cdr3_nt: TGTGCCAGCAGCGACAAATCACAGGGGTACGAGCAGTACTTC; cdr3_aa: CASSDKSQGYEQYF
clone_size: few; j_call: TRBJ1-1; v_call: TRBV11-2; d_call: -; cdr3_nt: TGTGCCAGCAGTCAAATGAACACTGAAGCTTTCTTT; cdr3_aa: CASSQMNTEAFF
clone_size: -; j_call: TRBJ2-6; v_call: TRBV5-1; d_call: -; cdr3_nt: TGCGCCAGCAGCTTACAGGGCTACTCTGGGGCCAACGTCCTGACTTTC; cdr3_aa: CASSLQGYSGANVLTF
clone_size: -; j_call: TRBJ1-1; v_call: TRBV20-1; d_call: -; cdr3_nt: TGCAGTGGCTTTGTAGCGGCTGAAGCTTTCTTT; cdr3_aa: CSGFVAAEAFF
clone_size: -; j_call: TRBJ2-1; v_call: TRBV5-1; d_call: TRBD2; cdr3_nt: TGCGCCAGCAGCTTCGCCGGGACTAGCGGCCACAATGAGCAGTTCTTC; cdr3_aa: CASSFAGTSGHNEQFF
clone_size: -; j_call: TRBJ1-2; v_call: TRBV6-5; d_call: -; cdr3_nt: TGTGCCAGCAGTAAACAGTACTATGGCTACACCTTC; cdr3_aa: CASSKQYYGYTF
clone_size: -; j_call: TRBJ1-2; v_call: TRBV12-5; d_call: TRBD1; cdr3_nt: TGTGCTAGTGGTTTGGCGCTAGGGACAGGGGAGGGCTACACCTTC; cdr3_aa: CASGLALGTGEGYTF
clone_size: -; j_call: TRBJ2-3; v_call: TRBV28; d_call: TRBD2; cdr3_nt: TGTGCCAGCAGCCCTATGGGTCCCGGACTAGCGTCAGATACGCAGTATTTT; cdr3_aa: CASSPMGPGLASDTQYF
clone_size: -; j_call: TRBJ1-6; v_call: TRBV5-1; d_call: TRBD1; cdr3_nt: TGCGCCAGCAGCTCAGCCCGGGACAGGGTGGAGTCACCCCTCCACTTT; cdr3_aa: CASSSARDRVESPLHF
clone_size: -; j_call: TRBJ1-1; v_call: TRBV7-9; d_call: -; cdr3_nt: TGTGCCAGCAGCTTAGAGCGGCGCGGTGAAGCTTTCTTT; cdr3_aa: CASSLERRGEAFF
clone_size: few; j_call: TRBJ2-7; v_call: TRBV18; d_call: TRBD1; cdr3_nt: TGTGCCAGCTCGCGGACAGGGGGCCAACTGATTTACGAGCAGTACTTC; cdr3_aa: CASSRTGGQLIYEQYF
clone_size: -; j_call: TRBJ2-5; v_call: TRBV19; d_call: -; cdr3_nt: TGTGCCAGTAGTCAAGACAGACAAGAGACCCAGTACTTC; cdr3_aa: CASSQDRQETQYF
clone_size: -; j_call: TRBJ1-5; v_call: TRBV4-1; d_call: TRBD1; cdr3_nt: TGCGCCAGCAGCTACAAAACCGGGACAGGGGGCGCGAGCAATCAGCCCCAGCATTTT; cdr3_aa: CASSYKTGTGGASNQPQHF
clone_size: -; j_call: TRBJ1-4; v_call: TRBV6-5; d_call: TRBD1; cdr3_nt: TGTGCCAGCAGTTACGGTACAGGGGGCGTTTATGAAAAACTGTTTTTT; cdr3_aa: CASSYGTGGVYEKLFF
clone_size: -; j_call: TRBJ2-5; v_call: TRBV6-5; d_call: TRBD1; cdr3_nt: TGTGCCAGCAAACGGACAGGGGTACAAGAGACCCAGTACTTC; cdr3_aa: CASKRTGVQETQYF
clone_size: -; j_call: TRBJ1-1; v_call: TRBV18; d_call: -; cdr3_nt: TGTGCCAGCTCACCAGGGCAGGGTGGGATGAACACTGAAGCTTTCTTT; cdr3_aa: CASSPGQGGMNTEAFF
clone_size: few; j_call: TRBJ1-2; v_call: TRBV7-9; d_call: TRBD1; cdr3_nt: TGTGCCAGCAGCTTCACAGGGGCCGCGAACTATGGCTACACCTTC; cdr3_aa: CASSFTGAANYGYTF
clone_size: -; j_call: TRBJ1-5; v_call: TRBV7-9; d_call: TRBD1; cdr3_nt: TGTGCCAGCAGCTATGGACAGGGTGGTCAGCCCCAGCATTTT; cdr3_aa: CASSYGQGGQPQHF
clone_size: -; j_call: TRBJ2-7; v_call: TRBV5-1; d_call: TRBD2; cdr3_nt: TGCGCCAGCAGCCGACTAGCGGGAGGGAGCTCCTACGAGCAGTACTTC; cdr3_aa: CASSRLAGGSSYEQYF
clone_size: -; j_call: TRBJ2-7; v_call: TRBV7-9; d_call: TRBD1; cdr3_nt: TGTGCCAGCAGCTTAGGGGACAGACAATACGACGAGCAGTACTTC; cdr3_aa: CASSLGDRQYDEQYF
clone_size: -; j_call: TRBJ2-7; v_call: TRBV7-8; d_call: TRBD1; cdr3_nt: TGTGCCAGCAGCTTAAGACAGGGGTACTACGAGCAGTACTTC; cdr3_aa: CASSLRQGYYEQYF
clone_size: once; j_call: TRBJ2-3; v_call: TRBV7-9; d_call: TRBD1; cdr3_nt: TGTGCCAGCAGCCAAGGACAGGGTCGGACAGATACGCAGTATTTT; cdr3_aa: CASSQGQGRTDTQYF
clone_size: -; j_call: TRBJ2-7; v_call: TRBV29-1; d_call: -; cdr3_nt: TGCAGCGTTGACCCAGGGAAGAACGAGCAGTACTTC; cdr3_aa: CSVDPGKNEQYF
clone_size: few; j_call: TRBJ2-5; v_call: TRBV27; d_call: TRBD2; cdr3_nt: TGTGCCAGCCTGGGGGGGGGTGGGGAGACCCAGTACTTC; cdr3_aa: CASLGGGGETQYF
clone_size: -; j_call: TRBJ1-1; v_call: TRBV5-1; d_call: -; cdr3_nt: TGCGCCAGCAGCTTGGAGCTGAACACTGAAGCTTTCTTT; cdr3_aa: CASSLELNTEAFF
clone_size: -; j_call: TRBJ2-7; v_call: TRBV11-2; d_call: -; cdr3_nt: TGTGCCAGCAGCTTGGCCGGACTTGGGCCCTACGAGCAGTACTTC; cdr3_aa: CASSLAGLGPYEQYF
clone_size: -; j_call: TRBJ1-4; v_call: TRBV6-4; d_call: -; cdr3_nt: TGTGCCAGCAGTGACGCGGGGGCAACTAATGAAAAACTGTTTTTT; cdr3_aa: CASSDAGATNEKLFF
clone_size: few; j_call: TRBJ2-7; v_call: TRBV29-1; d_call: TRBD2; cdr3_nt: TGCAGCGTTTCCCCGGGACTAGCACATTACGAGCAGTACTTC; cdr3_aa: CSVSPGLAHYEQYF
clone_size: -; j_call: TRBJ1-6; v_call: TRBV5-6; d_call: -; cdr3_nt: TGTGCCAGCAGCTTGGACAGAGATAATTCACCCCTCCACTTT; cdr3_aa: CASSLDRDNSPLHF
clone_size: once; j_call: TRBJ2-7; v_call: TRBV5-5; d_call: TRBD1; cdr3_nt: TGTGCCAGCAGGAGACAGGGGACTTCCTACGAGCAGTACTTC; cdr3_aa: CASRRQGTSYEQYF
clone_size: -; j_call: TRBJ1-4; v_call: TRBV5-8; d_call: -; cdr3_nt: TGTGCCAGCAGCTTGGCCCTGGGGGCTCGGGAAAAACTGTTTTTT; cdr3_aa: CASSLALGAREKLFF
clone_size: once; j_call: TRBJ2-4; v_call: TRBV27; d_call: TRBD2; cdr3_nt: TGTGCCAGCAGTGTTAGCGGGGGGCCGATAAATGACATTCAGTACTTC; cdr3_aa: CASSVSGGPINDIQYF
clone_size: -; j_call: TRBJ1-3; v_call: TRBV9; d_call: TRBD1; cdr3_nt: TGTGCCAGCAGCGCGGGACAGTGGGACACCATATATTTT; cdr3_aa: CASSAGQWDTIYF
clone_size: -; j_call: TRBJ1-5; v_call: TRBV6-2/TRBV6-3; d_call: -; cdr3_nt: TGTGCCAGCAGCAGGACGACAGGCCTAGGGCCCCAGCATTTT; cdr3_aa: CASSRTTGLGPQHF
clone_size: -; j_call: TRBJ2-2; v_call: TRBV25-1; d_call: TRBD1; cdr3_nt: TGTGCCAGCGCCGGGACAGGGAACACCGGGGAGCTGTTTTTT; cdr3_aa: CASAGTGNTGELFF
clone_size: -; j_call: TRBJ2-1; v_call: TRBV4-3; d_call: TRBD2; cdr3_nt: TGCGCCAGCAGCCAAGATGTAAGCGGGGGGGCCTACAATGAGCAGTTCTTC; cdr3_aa: CASSQDVSGGAYNEQFF
clone_size: -; j_call: TRBJ2-3; v_call: TRBV5-4; d_call: -; cdr3_nt: TGTGCCAGCAGCTCGAGGTCCGGGGGAGATACGCAGTATTTT; cdr3_aa: CASSSRSGGDTQYF
clone_size: few; j_call: TRBJ2-2; v_call: TRBV19; d_call: TRBD2; cdr3_nt: TGTGCCAGTAGCATTATAGCGGGGGGAGGCACCGGGGAGCTGTTTTTT; cdr3_aa: CASSIIAGGGTGELFF
clone_size: -; j_call: TRBJ2-1; v_call: TRBV24-1; d_call: -; cdr3_nt: TGTGCCACCAGTGATTCCTCCAGAGCCAAGGGAGGTTACAATGAGCAGTTCTTC; cdr3_aa: CATSDSSRAKGGYNEQFF
clone_size: -; j_call: TRBJ2-5; v_call: TRBV11-2; d_call: TRBD1; cdr3_nt: TGTGCCAGCACTCGCGGGTGGACAGGGGAAGAGACCCAGTACTTC; cdr3_aa: CASTRGWTGEETQYF